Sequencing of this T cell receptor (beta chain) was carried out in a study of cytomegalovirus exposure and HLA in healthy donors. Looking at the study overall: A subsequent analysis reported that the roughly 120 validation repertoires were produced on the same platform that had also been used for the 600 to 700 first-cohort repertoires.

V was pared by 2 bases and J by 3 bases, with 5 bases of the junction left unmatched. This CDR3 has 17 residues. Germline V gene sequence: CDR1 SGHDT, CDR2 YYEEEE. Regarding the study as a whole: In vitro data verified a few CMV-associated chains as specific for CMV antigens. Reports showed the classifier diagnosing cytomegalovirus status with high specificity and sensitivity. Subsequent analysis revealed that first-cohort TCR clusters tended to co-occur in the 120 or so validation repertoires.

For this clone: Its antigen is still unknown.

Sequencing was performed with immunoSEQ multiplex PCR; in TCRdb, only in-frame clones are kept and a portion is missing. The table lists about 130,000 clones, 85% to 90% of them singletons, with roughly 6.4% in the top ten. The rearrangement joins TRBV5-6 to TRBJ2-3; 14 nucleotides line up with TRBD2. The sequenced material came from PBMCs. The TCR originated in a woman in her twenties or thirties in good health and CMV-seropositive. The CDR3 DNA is TGTGCCAGCAGCTTCCGAGGGACTAGCGGGGGAACAGATACGCAGTATTTT. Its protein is CASSFRGTSGGTDTQYF.